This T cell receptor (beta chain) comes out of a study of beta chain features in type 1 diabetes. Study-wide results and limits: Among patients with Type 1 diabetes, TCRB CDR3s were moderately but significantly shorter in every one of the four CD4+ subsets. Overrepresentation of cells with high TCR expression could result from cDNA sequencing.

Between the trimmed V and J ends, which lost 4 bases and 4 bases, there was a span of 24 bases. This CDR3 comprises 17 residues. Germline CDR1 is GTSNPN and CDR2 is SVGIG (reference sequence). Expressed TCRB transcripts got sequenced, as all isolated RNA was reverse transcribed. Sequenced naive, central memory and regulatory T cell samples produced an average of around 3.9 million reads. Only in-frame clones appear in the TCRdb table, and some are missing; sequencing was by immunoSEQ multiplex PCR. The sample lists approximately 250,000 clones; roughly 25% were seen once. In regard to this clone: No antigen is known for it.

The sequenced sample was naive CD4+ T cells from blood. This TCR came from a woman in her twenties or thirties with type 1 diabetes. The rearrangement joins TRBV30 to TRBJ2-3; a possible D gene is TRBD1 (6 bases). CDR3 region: CAWTPGMGHPESDTQYF. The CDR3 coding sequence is TGTGCCTGGACCCCGGGGATGGGACACCCGGAGTCAGATACGCAGTATTTT.